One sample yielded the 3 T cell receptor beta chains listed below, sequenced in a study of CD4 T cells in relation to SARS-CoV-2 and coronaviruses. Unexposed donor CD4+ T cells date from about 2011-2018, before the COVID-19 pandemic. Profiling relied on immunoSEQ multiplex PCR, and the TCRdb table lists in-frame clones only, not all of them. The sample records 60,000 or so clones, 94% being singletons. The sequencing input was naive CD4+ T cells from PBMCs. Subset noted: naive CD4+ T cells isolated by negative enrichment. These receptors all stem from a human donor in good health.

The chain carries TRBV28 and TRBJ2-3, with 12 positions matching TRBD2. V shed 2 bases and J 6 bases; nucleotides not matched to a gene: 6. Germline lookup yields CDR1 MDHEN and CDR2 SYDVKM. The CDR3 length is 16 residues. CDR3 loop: CASSLGLAGFIDTQYF. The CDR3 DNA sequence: TGTGCCAGCAGTTTAGGACTAGCGGGATTTATCGATACGCAGTATTTT.

The CDR3 nucleotides are TGCGCCAGCAGCTCCCGGGGGGGGAATGAAAAACTGTTTTTT. It yields the protein CASSSRGGNEKLFF. The chain has TRBV5-1 and TRBJ1-4, with D possibly being TRBD1 (5 bases). Germline-derived CDR1 and CDR2 are SGHRS and YFSETQ. This CDR3 spans 14 amino acids. V was cut by 3 bases and J by 5 bases, with 11 bases left in between.

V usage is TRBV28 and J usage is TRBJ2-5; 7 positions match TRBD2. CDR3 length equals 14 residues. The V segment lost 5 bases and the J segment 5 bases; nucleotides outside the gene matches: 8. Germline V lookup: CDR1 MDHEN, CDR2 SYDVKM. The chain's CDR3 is CASSPYREEETQYF. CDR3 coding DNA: TGTGCCAGCAGTCCTTACCGGGAGGAGGAGACCCAGTACTTC. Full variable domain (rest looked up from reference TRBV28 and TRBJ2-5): DVKVTQSSRYLVKRTGEKVFLECVQDMDHENMFWYRQDPGLGLRLIYFSYDVKMKEKGDIPEGYSVSREKKERFSLILESASTNQTSMYLCASSPYREEETQYFGPGTRLLVL.